The 12 T cell receptor beta chains given below trace back to one sample, sequenced in a study of blood T cell repertoires in COVID-19. Profiling relied on immunoSEQ multiplex PCR, and the TCRdb table lists in-frame clones only, not all of them. The sample contains about 55,000 clones, approximately 84% of which appear only once. The sample taken for sequencing was peripheral blood. These receptors originate from a human donor in a cohort sampled during active COVID-19.

This clone has a handful of counts. The genes are TRBV7-2 and TRBJ2-1; maybe TRBD1 (6 bases). This CDR3 is built from 14 residues. Germline assignment: CDR1 SGHTA and CDR2 FQGNSA. The V gene lost 8 bases and the J gene lost 4 bases, with 15 bases spanning the gap. CDR3 nucleotide sequence: TGTGCCAGCGGTCTAGGGGGACCATACAATGAGCAGTTCTTC. This encodes CASGLGGPYNEQFF.

CDR3 residues: CASSFSSGSRNEQYF. The CDR3 DNA reads TGTGCCAGCAGCTTTTCTAGCGGGAGTCGCAACGAGCAGTACTTC. The rearrangement uses TRBV11-2 and TRBJ2-7; 10 bases are a match to TRBD2. Germline values: CDR1 SGHAT, CDR2 FQNNGV. The J segment lost 5 bases and the V segment lost 3 bases, leaving 7 bases of the junction unmatched. The CDR3 spans 15 residues.

This clone has a handful of counts. The chain employs TRBV19 and TRBJ2-3; 10 nucleotides match TRBD2. Germline V gives CDR1 LNHDA, CDR2 SQIVND (reference sequence). The junction had 3 bases not matched to a gene; V was cut back by 3 bases and J by 3 bases. The CDR3 extends over 15 amino acids. Here the CDR3 DNA reads TGTGCCAGTAGTATCTTTAGCGGGGGGACAGATACGCAGTATTTT. It translates to CASSIFSGGTDTQYF.

The chain links TRBV5-1 to TRBJ2-7; 7 bases fit TRBD2. Trimming cost V 0 bases and J 6 bases; bases outside gene matches: 9. The CDR3 extends over 15 amino acids. The V gene's germline CDR1 is SGHRS and CDR2 YFSETQ. CDR3 sequence reads: CASSLGTGGGSEQYF. The CDR3 bases are TGCGCCAGCAGCTTGGGTACGGGAGGCGGGAGCGAGCAGTACTTC.

The V gene is TRBV2, the J gene TRBJ2-2; 12 bases match TRBD2. The germline CDR1 and CDR2 sequences are SNHLY and FYNNEI. The V gene end was trimmed by 6 bases and the J gene end by 6 bases; junction bases not matched to a gene: 5. The CDR3 spans 15 residues. CDR3 sequence: CASRGLAGTAGELFF. The CDR3 DNA reads TGTGCCAGCAGAGGACTAGCGGGAACCGCCGGGGAGCTGTTTTTT.

This sequence joins TRBV11-2 and TRBJ1-2; possible D gene TRBD1, 6 bases. Trimming left V 6 bases short and J 0 bases short, with 20 bases between. CDR1 SGHAT and CDR2 FQNNGV come from the germline V gene. This CDR3 has 17 residues. In DNA, the CDR3 is TGTGCCAGCAGTCAAGACAGGCCCGGAGCCCCTAACTATGGCTACACCTTC. Translation: CASSQDRPGAPNYGYTF.

The chain has TRBV5-1 and TRBJ2-1, with TRBD2 identical over 14 bases. The germline V gene encodes CDR1 SGHRS and CDR2 YFSETQ. The V gene end was trimmed by 7 bases and the J gene end by 10 bases; junction bases not matched to a gene: 7. This CDR3 has 14 amino acids. The CDR3 DNA reads TGCGCCAGCGGGACTAGCGGGGGACTGAGAGAGCAGTTCTTC. It yields the protein CASGTSGGLREQFF. Combining the CDR3 with reference TRBV5-1 and TRBJ2-1 gives the whole variable domain KAGVTQTPRYLIKTRGQQVTLSCSPISGHRSVSWYQQTPGQGLQFLFEYFSETQRNKGNFPGRFSGRQFSNSRSEMNVSTLELGDSALYLCASGTSGGLREQFFGPGTRLTVL.

V is TRBV29-1 and J is TRBJ2-1; a weak D match, TRBD1 (6 bases). The CDR3 is made up of 14 amino acids. Germline V gene data show CDR1 as SQVTM and CDR2 as ANQGSEA. V was pared by 4 bases and J by 6 bases, with 16 bases between. The CDR3 DNA follows: TGCAGCGTTGTTGGCCAGGGGACAAGCAATGAGCAGTTCTTC. The encoded protein is CSVVGQGTSNEQFF.

This clone is categorized as medium-sized. The gene calls are TRBV7-8 and TRBJ2-7, with TRBD2 matching over 11 bases. Losses at the gene ends were 7 bases for V and 2 bases for J; bases not matched to a gene: 1. The CDR3 contains 13 residues. CDR1 is SGHVS, CDR2 FQNEAQ, per germline. The CDR3 here is CASKLAGAYEQYF. DNA of the CDR3: TGTGCCAGCAAACTAGCGGGGGCCTACGAGCAGTACTTC.

The chain uses TRBV7-6 and TRBJ1-3; 9 bases line up with TRBD1. The germline gives CDR1 SGHVS, CDR2 FNYEAQ. After removal of 9 bases from V and 4 bases from J, the junction contained 7 bases not matched to a gene. The CDR3 is 14 residues long. CDR3 in amino acids: CASKQGASGNTIYF. As DNA, the CDR3 is TGTGCCAGTAAACAGGGGGCATCAGGAAACACCATATATTTT. Complete variable domain (other parts from reference TRBV7-6 and TRBJ1-3): GAGVSQSPRYKVTKRGQDVALRCDPISGHVSLYWYRQALGQGPEFLTYFNYEAQQDKSGLPNDRFSAERPEGSISTLTIQRTEQRDSAMYRCASKQGASGNTIYFGEGSWLTVV.

The J gene is TRBJ1-5, the V gene TRBV4-1; 9 bases line up with TRBD1. Germline values: CDR1 MGHRA, CDR2 YSYEKL. Unmatched junction bases numbered 11, after V lost 1 base and J lost 7 bases. There are 17 residues in the CDR3. CDR3 nucleotides: TGCGCCAGCAGCCAAGTTATGGGACAGGGAATACAGCAGCCCCAGCATTTT. Its translation is CASSQVMGQGIQQPQHF.

The chain joins TRBV12-5 to TRBJ2-7; D is ambiguous. The CDR3 runs 14 residues. The germline gives CDR1 LGHNT, CDR2 FRNRAP. V shed 1 base and J shed 0 bases, with 7 bases lying between them. The CDR3 loop is CASGLAQFSYEQYF. In DNA, the CDR3 is TGTGCTAGTGGTTTGGCACAATTCTCCTACGAGCAGTACTTC.